This section outlines one TCR beta chain sequence together with its context. The data originate from a study of cytomegalovirus exposure and HLA in healthy donors. Only in-frame clones appear in the TCRdb table, and some are missing; sequencing was by immunoSEQ multiplex PCR. The profile shows 100,000 to 150,000 clones, roughly 89% of them singletons. Germline CDR1 and CDR2: LNHDA and SQIVND (reference sequence). J gave up 6 bases and V 4 bases, and 5 bases lay outside the gene matches. The CDR3 is 13 amino acids. This TCR derives from a young woman in good health and CMV-seronegative. The sample comprised PBMCs. The V gene is TRBV19, the J gene TRBJ2-5, with TRBD1 identical over 7 bases. The chain's CDR3 is CASSKGQRQTQYF. The CDR3 DNA sequence: TGTGCCAGTAGTAAGGGACAGAGGCAGACCCAGTACTTC.